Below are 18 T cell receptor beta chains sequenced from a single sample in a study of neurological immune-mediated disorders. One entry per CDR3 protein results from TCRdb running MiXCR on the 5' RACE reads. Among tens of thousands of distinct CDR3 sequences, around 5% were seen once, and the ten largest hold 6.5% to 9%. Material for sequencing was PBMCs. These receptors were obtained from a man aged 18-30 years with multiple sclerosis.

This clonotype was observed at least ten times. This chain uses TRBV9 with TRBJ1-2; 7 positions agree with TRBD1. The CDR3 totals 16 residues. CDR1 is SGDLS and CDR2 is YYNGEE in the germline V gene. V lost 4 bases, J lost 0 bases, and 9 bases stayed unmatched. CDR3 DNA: TGTGCCAGCAGCCGCGACAGGGTACCAACTAACTATGGCTACACCTTC. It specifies CASSRDRVPTNYGYTF.

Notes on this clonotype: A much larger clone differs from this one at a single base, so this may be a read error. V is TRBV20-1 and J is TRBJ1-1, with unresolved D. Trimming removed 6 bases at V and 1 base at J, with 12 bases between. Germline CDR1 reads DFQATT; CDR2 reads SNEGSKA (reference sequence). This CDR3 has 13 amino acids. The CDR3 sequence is CSARTEGNTEAFF. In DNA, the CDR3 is TGCAGTGCACGTACGGAAGGGAACACTGAAGCTTTCTTT.

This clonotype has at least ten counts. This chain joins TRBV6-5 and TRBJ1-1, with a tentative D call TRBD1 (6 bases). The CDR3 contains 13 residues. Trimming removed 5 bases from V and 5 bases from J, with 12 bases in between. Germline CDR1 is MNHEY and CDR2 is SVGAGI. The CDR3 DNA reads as TGTGCCAGCAGTCTAGGGAGGGGGACTGAAGCTTTCTTT. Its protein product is CASSLGRGTEAFF.

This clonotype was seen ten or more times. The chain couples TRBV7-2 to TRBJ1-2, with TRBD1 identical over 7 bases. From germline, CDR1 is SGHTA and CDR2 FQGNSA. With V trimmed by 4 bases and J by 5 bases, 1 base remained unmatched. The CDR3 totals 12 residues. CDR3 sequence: CASSSTGYGYTF. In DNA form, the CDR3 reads TGTGCCAGCAGCTCGACAGGGTATGGCTACACCTTC.

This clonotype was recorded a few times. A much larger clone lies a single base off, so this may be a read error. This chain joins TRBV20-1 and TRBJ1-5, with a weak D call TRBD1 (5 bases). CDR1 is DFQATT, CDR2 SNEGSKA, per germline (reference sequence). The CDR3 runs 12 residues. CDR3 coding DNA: TGCAGTGCTTCGGAGGGGAATCAGCCCCAGAATTTT. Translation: CSASEGNQPQNF.

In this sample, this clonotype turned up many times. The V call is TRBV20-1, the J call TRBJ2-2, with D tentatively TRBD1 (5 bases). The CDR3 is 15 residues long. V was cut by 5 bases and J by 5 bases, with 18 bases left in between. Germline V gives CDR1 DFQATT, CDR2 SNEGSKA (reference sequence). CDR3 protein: CSAPSLTDSTGELFF. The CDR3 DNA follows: TGCAGTGCTCCTTCTTTGACAGACAGTACCGGGGAGCTGTTTTTT.

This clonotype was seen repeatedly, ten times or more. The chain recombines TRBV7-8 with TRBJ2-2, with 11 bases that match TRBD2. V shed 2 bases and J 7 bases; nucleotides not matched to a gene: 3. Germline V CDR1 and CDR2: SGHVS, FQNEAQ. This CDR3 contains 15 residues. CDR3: CASSLLAGGIGELFF. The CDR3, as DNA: TGTGCCAGCAGCTTACTAGCGGGGGGCATCGGGGAGCTGTTTTTT. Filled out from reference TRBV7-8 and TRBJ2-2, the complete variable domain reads GAGVSQSPRYKVAKRGQDVALRCDPISGHVSLFWYQQALGQGPEFLTYFQNEAQLDKSGLPSDRFFAERPEGSVSTLKIQRTQQEDSAVYLCASSLLAGGIGELFFGEGSRLTVL.

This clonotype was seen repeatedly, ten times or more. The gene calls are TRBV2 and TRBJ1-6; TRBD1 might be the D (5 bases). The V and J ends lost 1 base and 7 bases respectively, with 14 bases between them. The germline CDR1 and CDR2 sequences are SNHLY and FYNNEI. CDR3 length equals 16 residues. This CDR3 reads CASSEGPGRENSPLHF. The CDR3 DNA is TGTGCCAGCAGTGAAGGTCCGGGGCGGGAGAATTCACCCCTCCACTTT.

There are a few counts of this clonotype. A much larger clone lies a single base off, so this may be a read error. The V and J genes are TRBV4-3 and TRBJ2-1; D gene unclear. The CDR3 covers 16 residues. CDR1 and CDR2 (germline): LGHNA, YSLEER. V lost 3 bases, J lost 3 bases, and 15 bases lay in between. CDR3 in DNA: TGCGCCAGCAGCCATCCTACCATCAGCGTCTACAATGAGCAGTTCTTC. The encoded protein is CASSHPTISVYNEQFF.

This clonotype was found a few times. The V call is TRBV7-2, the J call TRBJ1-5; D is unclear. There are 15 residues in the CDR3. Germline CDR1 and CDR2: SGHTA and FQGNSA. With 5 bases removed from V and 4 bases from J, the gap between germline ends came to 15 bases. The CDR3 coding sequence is TGTGCCAGCAGCCCAGGACTGGCTCGGAATCAGCCCCAGCATTTT. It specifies CASSPGLARNQPQHF.

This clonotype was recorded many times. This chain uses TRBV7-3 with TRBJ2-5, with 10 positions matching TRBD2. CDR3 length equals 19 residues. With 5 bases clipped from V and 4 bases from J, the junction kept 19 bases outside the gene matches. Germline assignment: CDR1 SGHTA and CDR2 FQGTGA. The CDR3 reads CASSPLGRSGREGRETQYF. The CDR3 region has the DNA TGTGCCAGCAGCCCCTTAGGGAGGAGCGGGAGGGAGGGCCGAGAGACCCAGTACTTC.

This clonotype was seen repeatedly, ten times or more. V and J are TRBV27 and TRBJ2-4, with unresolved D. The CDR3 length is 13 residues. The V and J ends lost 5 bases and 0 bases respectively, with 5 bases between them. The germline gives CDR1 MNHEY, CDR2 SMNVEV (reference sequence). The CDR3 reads CASSTLAKNIQYF. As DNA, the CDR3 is TGTGCCAGCAGTACTCTAGCCAAAAACATTCAGTACTTC.

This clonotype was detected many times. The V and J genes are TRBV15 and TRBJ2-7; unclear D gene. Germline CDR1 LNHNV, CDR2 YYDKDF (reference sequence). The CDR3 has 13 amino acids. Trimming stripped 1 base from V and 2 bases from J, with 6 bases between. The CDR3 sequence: CATSRGLTYEQYF. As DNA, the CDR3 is TGTGCCACCAGCAGAGGACTTACCTACGAGCAGTACTTC. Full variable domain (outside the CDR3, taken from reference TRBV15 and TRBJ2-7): DAMVIQNPRYQVTQFGKPVTLSCSQTLNHNVMYWYQQKSSQAPKLLFHYYDKDFNNEADTPDNFQSRRPNTSFCFLDIRSPGLGDTAMYLCATSRGLTYEQYFGPGTRLTVT.

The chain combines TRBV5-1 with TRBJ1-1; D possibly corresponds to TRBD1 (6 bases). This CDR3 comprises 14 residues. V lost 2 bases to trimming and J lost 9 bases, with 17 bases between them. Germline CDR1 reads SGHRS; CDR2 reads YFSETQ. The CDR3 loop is CASSFGQGRTKAFF. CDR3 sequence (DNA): TGCGCCAGCAGCTTTGGGCAGGGGCGGACTAAAGCTTTCTTT.

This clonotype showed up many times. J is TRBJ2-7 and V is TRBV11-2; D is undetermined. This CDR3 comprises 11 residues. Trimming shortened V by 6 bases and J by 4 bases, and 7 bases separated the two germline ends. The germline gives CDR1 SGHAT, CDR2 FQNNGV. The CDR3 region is CASSQRYEQYF. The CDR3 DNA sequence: TGTGCCAGCAGTCAAAGATACGAGCAGTACTTC.

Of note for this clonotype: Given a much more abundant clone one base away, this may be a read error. The DNA for the CDR3 is TGTGCCAGCAGCCCGGGGGGCGGGGAAGAGCAGTACTTC. Protein product: CASSPGGGEEQYF. The chain couples TRBV12-3 or TRBV12-4 to TRBJ2-7, with D perhaps matching TRBD2 (7 bases). The V gene lost 6 bases and the J gene lost 7 bases, with 16 bases spanning the gap. The length of the CDR3 is 13 residues.

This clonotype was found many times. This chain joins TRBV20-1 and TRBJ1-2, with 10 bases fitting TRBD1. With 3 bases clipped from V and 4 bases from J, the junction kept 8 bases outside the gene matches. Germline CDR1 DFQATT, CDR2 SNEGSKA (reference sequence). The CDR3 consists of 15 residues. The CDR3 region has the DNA TGCAGTGCTAGCTTGACAGGGGGCTGGGGCTATGGCTACACCTTC. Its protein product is CSASLTGGWGYGYTF.

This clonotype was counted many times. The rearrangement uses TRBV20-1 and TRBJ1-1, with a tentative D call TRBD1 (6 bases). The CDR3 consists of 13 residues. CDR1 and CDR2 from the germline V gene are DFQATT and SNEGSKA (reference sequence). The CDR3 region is CRALHRVNTEAFF. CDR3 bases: TGCAGGGCCCTGCACAGGGTGAACACTGAAGCTTTCTTT.